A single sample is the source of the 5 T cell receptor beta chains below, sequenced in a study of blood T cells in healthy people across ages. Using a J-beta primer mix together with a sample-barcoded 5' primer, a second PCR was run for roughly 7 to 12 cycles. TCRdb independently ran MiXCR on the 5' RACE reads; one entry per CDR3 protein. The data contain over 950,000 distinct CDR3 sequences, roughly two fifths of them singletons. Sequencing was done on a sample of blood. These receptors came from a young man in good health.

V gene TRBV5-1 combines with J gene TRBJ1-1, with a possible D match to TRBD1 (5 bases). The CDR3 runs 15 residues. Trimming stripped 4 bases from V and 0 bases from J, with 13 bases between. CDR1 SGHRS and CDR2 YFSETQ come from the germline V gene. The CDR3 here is CASSPRDPLNTEAFF. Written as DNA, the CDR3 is TGCGCCAGCAGCCCCAGGGATCCCCTGAACACTGAAGCTTTCTTT. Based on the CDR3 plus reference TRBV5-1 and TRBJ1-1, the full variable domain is KAGVTQTPRYLIKTRGQQVTLSCSPISGHRSVSWYQQTPGQGLQFLFEYFSETQRNKGNFPGRFSGRQFSNSRSEMNVSTLELGDSALYLCASSPRDPLNTEAFFGQGTRLTVV.

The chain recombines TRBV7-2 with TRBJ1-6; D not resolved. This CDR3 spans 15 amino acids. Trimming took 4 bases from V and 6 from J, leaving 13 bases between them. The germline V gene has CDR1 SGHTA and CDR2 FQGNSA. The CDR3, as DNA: TGTGCCAGCAGCTCCTTAGGGCAGGTTAATTCACCCCTCCACTTT. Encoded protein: CASSSLGQVNSPLHF.

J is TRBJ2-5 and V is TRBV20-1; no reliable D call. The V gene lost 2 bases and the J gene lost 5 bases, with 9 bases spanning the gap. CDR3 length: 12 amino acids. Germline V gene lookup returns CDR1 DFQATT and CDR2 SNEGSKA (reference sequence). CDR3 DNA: TGCAGTGCTAGACAATCTCGCGAGACCCAGTACTTC. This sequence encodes CSARQSRETQYF.

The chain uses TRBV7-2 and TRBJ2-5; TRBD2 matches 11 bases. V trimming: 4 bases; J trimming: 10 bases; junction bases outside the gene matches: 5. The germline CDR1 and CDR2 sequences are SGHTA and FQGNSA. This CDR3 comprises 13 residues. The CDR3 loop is CASSSVTSGDQYF. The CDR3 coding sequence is TGTGCCAGCAGCTCCGTGACTAGCGGGGACCAGTACTTC.

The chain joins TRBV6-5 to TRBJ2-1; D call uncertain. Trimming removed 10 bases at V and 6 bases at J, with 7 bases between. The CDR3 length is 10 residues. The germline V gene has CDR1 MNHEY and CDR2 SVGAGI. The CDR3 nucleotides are TGTGCCACGGGCATCAATGAGCAGTTCTTC. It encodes CATGINEQFF.